This entry lists 13 T cell receptor beta chains sequenced from one sample in a study of kidney transplant recipient with SARS-CoV-2 infection. MiXCR, applied by TCRdb to the reads, yields one record per CDR3 protein. The table has about 240,000 distinct CDR3 sequences, 29% seen once. The sample was a blood sample, taken at baseline and on day 111 from a kidney transplant recipient. All receptors come from a male patient aged 25-45 years who had COVID-19 and was a kidney transplant recipient. Some T cells may be transferred from the graft donor.

This chain uses TRBV20-1 with TRBJ2-3; D gene ambiguous. The end of the DNA fits TRBJ1-1 better, so the J call may be wrong. Germline CDR1 reads DFQATT; CDR2 reads SNEGSKA (reference sequence). CDR3 length: 13 amino acids. The CDR3 DNA sequence: TGCAGTGCTTGGCCTACCAACCGACGTGAAGCTTTCTTT. It yields the protein CSAWPTNRREAFF.

As for this clonotype: At one end, the junction sequence differs from germline, possibly due to a read error. V and J are TRBV7-4 and TRBJ2-7, with TRBD1 matching 7 bases. CDR3 length: 14 amino acids. Germline V gene lookup returns CDR1 SGHVT and CDR2 SQSDAQ. The CDR3 bases are TGTGCCAGCACCCTACAGGGGAGCTCCTACGAGCATTACTTC. Translating gives CASTLQGSSYEHYF.

This clonotype has just a few counts. The chain has TRBV4-3 and TRBJ2-3, with unresolved D. The V end lost 1 base, the J end lost 4 bases, and 15 bases lay between the germline ends. Per germline, CDR1 LGHNA and CDR2 YSLEER. The length of the CDR3 is 16 residues. The CDR3 DNA reads as TGCGCCAGCAGCCAAGGGCTCCTTGGGCCGCCAGATACGCAGTATTTT. It codes for CASSQGLLGPPDTQYF.

In this sample, this clonotype turned up many times. The rearrangement links TRBV28 to TRBJ2-5, with TRBD1 matching over 7 bases. The length of the CDR3 is 14 residues. Trimming took 6 bases from V and 3 from J; bases not matched to a gene: 7. Germline assignment: CDR1 MDHEN and CDR2 SYDVKM. The CDR3 DNA reads as TGTGCCAGCAGGACTAACAGGGGTGAAGAGACCCAGTACTTC. Translating it yields CASRTNRGEETQYF. The entire variable domain, with the rest obtained from reference TRBV28 and TRBJ2-5, is as follows: DVKVTQSSRYLVKRTGEKVFLECVQDMDHENMFWYRQDPGLGLRLIYFSYDVKMKEKGDIPEGYSVSREKKERFSLILESASTNQTSMYLCASRTNRGEETQYFGPGTRLLVL.

This clonotype appeared many times. The CDR3 region is CASSQGLDSVHGYTF. CDR3 DNA sequence: TGCGCCAGCAGCCAGGGACTTGACAGCGTACATGGCTACACCTTC. V gene TRBV4-3 combines with J gene TRBJ1-2, with D perhaps TRBD1 (5 bases). CDR3 size: 15 residues. Trimming removed 3 bases at V and 6 bases at J, with 17 bases between. Germline V gives CDR1 LGHNA, CDR2 YSLEER.

On this clonotype: Just one base apart from a much larger clone, this may be a read error. The chain recombines TRBV12-3 or TRBV12-4 with TRBJ1-3; weak D call: TRBD1 (6 bases). Trimming left V 7 bases short and J 1 base short, with 14 bases between. CDR3 size: 15 residues. CDR3 DNA: TGTGCCAGCATAGGGGGACGGAGATCTGGAAACACCATATATTTT. Translation: CASIGGRRSGNTIYF.

As for this clonotype: A much larger clonotype is one base distant, so this may be a read error. This chain's CDR3 is CASSLSQDTGELFF. CDR3 DNA: TGTGCCAGCAGCTTATCCCAGGACACCGGGGAGCTGTTTTTT. V is TRBV5-8 and J is TRBJ2-2; D remains ambiguous. V lost 2 bases and J 3 bases, leaving 8 bases between the germline ends. Germline CDR1 reads SGHTS; CDR2 reads YDEGEE. The CDR3 spans 14 residues.

This clonotype was detected many times. The chain joins TRBV12-3 or TRBV12-4 to TRBJ1-2, with a weak D call TRBD1 (5 bases). This CDR3 has 16 residues. Trimming removed 2 bases at V and 3 bases at J, with 16 bases between. CDR3 sequence: CASSLIGRVTDYGYTF. Here the CDR3 DNA reads TGTGCCAGCAGTTTAATAGGCAGGGTAACGGACTATGGCTACACCTTC.

The CDR3 sequence is CAIRQVGSTDTQYF. DNA for the CDR3: TGTGCCATCAGACAGGTTGGTAGCACAGATACGCAGTATTTT. The chain carries TRBV10-3 and TRBJ2-3, with a tentative D call TRBD1 (5 bases). This CDR3 comprises 14 residues. V shed 6 bases and J shed 0 bases, with 10 bases lying between them. CDR1 and CDR2 from the germline V gene are ENHRY and SYGVKD.

This clonotype was seen ten or more times. The rearrangement uses TRBV7-9 and TRBJ1-6, with 7 bases identical to TRBD1. The CDR3 runs to 14 residues. V trimming: 6 bases; J trimming: 10 bases; junction bases outside the gene matches: 9. Germline CDR1 is SEHNR and CDR2 is FQNEAQ (reference sequence). The chain's CDR3 is CASRGGTVLSPLHF. CDR3 DNA sequence: TGTGCCAGCAGAGGGGGGACAGTTTTATCACCCCTCCACTTT.

J is TRBJ1-6 and V is TRBV4-1; tentative D call: TRBD1 (6 bases). CDR1 and CDR2 (germline): MGHRA, YSYEKL. The CDR3 runs 13 residues. V was cut by 8 bases and J by 14 bases, with 19 bases left in between. In DNA, the CDR3 is TGCGCCAGCGGCCGAGGGGGGTTTACAACCCTCCACTTT. This codes for CASGRGGFTTLHF.

The chain employs TRBV2 and TRBJ1-5; D possibly corresponds to TRBD1 (6 bases). The CDR3 spans 15 residues. Between the trimmed V and J ends, which lost 5 bases and 2 bases, there was a span of 13 bases. Germline V CDR1 and CDR2: SNHLY, FYNNEI. CDR3: CASSTARGGNQPQHF. The CDR3 nucleotides read TGTGCCAGCAGTACGGCCAGGGGTGGCAATCAGCCCCAGCATTTT. The complete variable domain, with remaining parts taken from reference TRBV2 and TRBJ1-5, reads EPEVTQTPSHQVTQMGQEVILRCVPISNHLYFYWYRQILGQKVEFLVSFYNNEISEKSEIFDDQFSVERPDGSNFTLKIRSTKLEDSAMYFCASSTARGGNQPQHFGDGTRLSIL.

Concerning this clonotype: This may arise from a read error, as a much more abundant clone is one base away. J is TRBJ2-1 and V is TRBV30; D remains ambiguous. The CDR3 contains 15 residues. Germline V gene lookup returns CDR1 GTSNPN and CDR2 SVGIG (reference sequence). V was clipped by 0 bases and J by 2 bases, with 11 bases between them. The CDR3 sequence is CAWSVDRSPYNEQFF. The DNA of the CDR3 is TGTGCCTGGAGTGTGGATAGGAGCCCCTACAATGAGCAGTTCTTC.